This is a list of T cell receptor beta chains from one sample in a study of Graves' ophthalmopathy and Graves' hyperthyroidism. MiXCR, run by TCRdb on the multiplex PCR reads, gives a single entry per CDR3 protein. Counted here are around 660,000 distinct CDR3 sequences, about two fifths occurring once; the ten biggest clones make up 3% to 3.5%. Specimen: peripheral blood. The receptors here all came from an adult man with Graves' ophthalmopathy. Both conserved end residues are part of each CDR3. A D gene is named only where the DNA matches it firmly. The size field is filled for only some rows; it gives once, few, many or a size class.

d_call j_call clone_size v_call cdr3_aa cdr3_nt
TRBD2 TRBJ2-3 . TRBV29-1 CSVTHFSGTRSTDTQYF TGCAGCGTTACCCATTTTTCCGGGACTAGAAGCACAGATACGCAGTATTTT
. TRBJ1-5 many TRBV7-2 CASSSRGGSNQPQHF TGTGCCAGCAGCTCGCGCGGGGGAAGCAATCAGCCCCAGCATTTT
. TRBJ2-6 many TRBV9 CASSTPHYGAGANVLTF TGTGCCAGCAGCACACCTCATTACGGGGCTGGGGCCAACGTCCTGACTTTC
TRBD1 TRBJ2-7 many TRBV20-1 CSATHITDRHYDEQYF TGCAGTGCTACCCACATAACGGACAGGCATTACGACGAGCAGTACTTC
. TRBJ1-5 . TRBV15 CATSSIFGGHQPQHF TGTGCCACCAGCAGTATTTTCGGGGGGCATCAGCCCCAGCATTTT
TRBD2 TRBJ2-1 . TRBV24-1 CATSAVPGGTGDEQFF TGTGCCACCAGTGCTGTTCCGGGGGGGACGGGGGATGAGCAGTTCTTC
. TRBJ1-2 many TRBV2 CASSYTAGDGYTF TGTGCCAGCAGTTACACAGCAGGGGATGGCTACACCTTC
. TRBJ2-7 few TRBV2 CASSVLENSSYEQYF TGTGCCAGCAGTGTGTTGGAGAATAGCTCCTACGAGCAGTACTTC
TRBD1 TRBJ2-7 . TRBV9 CAWVAGDRVYEQYF TGTGCCTGGGTCGCCGGGGACAGGGTCTACGAGCAGTACTTC
TRBD1 TRBJ2-5 . TRBV10-3 CAIRTGAETQYF TGTGCCATCAGGACAGGGGCAGAGACCCAGTACTTC
. TRBJ2-5 . TRBV19 CASNERSFGRDQYF TGTGCCAGCAACGAACGGTCCTTCGGTAGGGACCAGTACTTC
. TRBJ1-1 . TRBV20-1 CSARDLSGQSTEAFF TGCAGTGCTAGAGATTTATCAGGTCAATCCACTGAAGCTTTCTTT
. TRBJ1-5 many TRBV12-3/TRBV12-4 CASSFNQPQHF TGTGCCAGCAGCTTCAATCAGCCCCAGCATTTT
. TRBJ2-7 many TRBV29-1 CSVEQFYEQYF TGCAGCGTTGAACAATTCTACGAGCAGTACTTC
TRBD1 TRBJ2-7 many TRBV7-2 CASSSSNPGQTYEQYF TGTGCCAGCAGCTCATCTAATCCGGGACAGACTTACGAGCAGTACTTC